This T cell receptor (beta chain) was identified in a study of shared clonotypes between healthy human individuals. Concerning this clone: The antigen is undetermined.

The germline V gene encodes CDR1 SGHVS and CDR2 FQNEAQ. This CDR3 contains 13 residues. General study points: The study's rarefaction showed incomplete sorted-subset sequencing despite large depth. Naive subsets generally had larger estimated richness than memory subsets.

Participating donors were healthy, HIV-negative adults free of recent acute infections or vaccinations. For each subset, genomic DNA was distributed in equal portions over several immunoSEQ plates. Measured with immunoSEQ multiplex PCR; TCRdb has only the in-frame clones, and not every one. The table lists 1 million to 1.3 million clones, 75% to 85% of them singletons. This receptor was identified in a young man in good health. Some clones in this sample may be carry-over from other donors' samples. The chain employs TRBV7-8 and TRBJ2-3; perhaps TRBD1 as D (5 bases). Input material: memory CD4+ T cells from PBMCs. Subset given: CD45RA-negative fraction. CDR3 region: CGTKGWGLNTQYF. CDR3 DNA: TGTGGGACAAAAGGTTGGGGTTTAAATACGCAGTATTTT.